The source of this T cell receptor (beta chain) is a study of cytotoxic CD8 clonotypes in ibrutinib-treated CLL. This table comes from immunoSEQ multiplex PCR, and its TCRdb copy is limited to in-frame clones, with some not included. The sample yields 150,000 to 250,000 clones, about 72% seen once. Germline V gives CDR1 MNHNS, CDR2 SASEGT. The CDR3 covers 14 residues. V lost 7 bases to trimming and J lost 4 bases, with 14 bases between them. This receptor was taken from a human donor with chronic lymphocytic leukemia. Sequencing used PBMCs, obtained after 24 months of ibrutinib treatment. The chain joins TRBV6-1 to TRBJ1-5, with D tentatively TRBD1 (5 bases). CDR3 DNA sequence: TGTGCCAGCACAAGACAGCTATTAAATCAGCCCCAGCATTTT. Translating it yields CASTRQLLNQPQHF.